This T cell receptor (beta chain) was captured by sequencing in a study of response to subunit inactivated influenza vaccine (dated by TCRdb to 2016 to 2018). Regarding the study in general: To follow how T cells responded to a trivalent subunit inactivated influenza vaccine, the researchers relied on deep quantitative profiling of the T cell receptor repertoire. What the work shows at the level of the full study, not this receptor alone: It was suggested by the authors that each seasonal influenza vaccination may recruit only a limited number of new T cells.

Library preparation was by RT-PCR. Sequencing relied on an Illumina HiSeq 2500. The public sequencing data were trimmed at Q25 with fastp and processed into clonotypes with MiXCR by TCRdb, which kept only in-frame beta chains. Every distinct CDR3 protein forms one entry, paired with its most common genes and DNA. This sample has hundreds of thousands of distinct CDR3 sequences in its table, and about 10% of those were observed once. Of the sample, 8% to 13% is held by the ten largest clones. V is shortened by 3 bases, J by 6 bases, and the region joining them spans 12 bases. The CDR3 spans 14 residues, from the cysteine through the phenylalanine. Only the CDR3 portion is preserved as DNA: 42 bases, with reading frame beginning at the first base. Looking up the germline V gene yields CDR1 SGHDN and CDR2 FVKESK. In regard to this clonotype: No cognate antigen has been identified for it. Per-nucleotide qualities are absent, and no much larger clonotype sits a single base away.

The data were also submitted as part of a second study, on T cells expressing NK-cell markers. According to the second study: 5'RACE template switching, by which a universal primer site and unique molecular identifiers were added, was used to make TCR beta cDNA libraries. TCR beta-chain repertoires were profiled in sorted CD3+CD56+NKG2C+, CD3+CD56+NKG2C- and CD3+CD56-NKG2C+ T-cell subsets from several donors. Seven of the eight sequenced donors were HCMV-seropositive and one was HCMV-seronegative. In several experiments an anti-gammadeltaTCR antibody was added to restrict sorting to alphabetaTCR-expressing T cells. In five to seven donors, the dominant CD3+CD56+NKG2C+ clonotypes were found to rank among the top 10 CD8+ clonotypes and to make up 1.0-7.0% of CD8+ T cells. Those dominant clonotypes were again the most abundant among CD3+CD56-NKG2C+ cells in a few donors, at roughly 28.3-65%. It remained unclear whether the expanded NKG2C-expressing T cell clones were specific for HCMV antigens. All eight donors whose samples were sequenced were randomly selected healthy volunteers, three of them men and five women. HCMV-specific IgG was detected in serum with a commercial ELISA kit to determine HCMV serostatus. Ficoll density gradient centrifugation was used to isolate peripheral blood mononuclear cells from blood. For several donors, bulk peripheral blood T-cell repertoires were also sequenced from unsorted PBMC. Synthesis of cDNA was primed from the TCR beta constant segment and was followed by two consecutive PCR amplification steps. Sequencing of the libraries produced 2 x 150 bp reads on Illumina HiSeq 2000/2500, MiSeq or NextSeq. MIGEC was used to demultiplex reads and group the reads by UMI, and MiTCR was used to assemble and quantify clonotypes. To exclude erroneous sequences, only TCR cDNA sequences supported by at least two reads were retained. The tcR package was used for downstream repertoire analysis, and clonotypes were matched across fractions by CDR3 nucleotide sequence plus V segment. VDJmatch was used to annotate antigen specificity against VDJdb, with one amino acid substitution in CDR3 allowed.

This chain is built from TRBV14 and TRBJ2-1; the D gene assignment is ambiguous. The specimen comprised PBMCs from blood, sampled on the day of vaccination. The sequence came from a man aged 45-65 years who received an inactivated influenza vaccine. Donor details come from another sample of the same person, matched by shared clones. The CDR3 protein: CASSHGDWVNEQFF. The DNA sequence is TGTGCCAGCAGCCATGGGGATTGGGTCAATGAGCAGTTCTTC.